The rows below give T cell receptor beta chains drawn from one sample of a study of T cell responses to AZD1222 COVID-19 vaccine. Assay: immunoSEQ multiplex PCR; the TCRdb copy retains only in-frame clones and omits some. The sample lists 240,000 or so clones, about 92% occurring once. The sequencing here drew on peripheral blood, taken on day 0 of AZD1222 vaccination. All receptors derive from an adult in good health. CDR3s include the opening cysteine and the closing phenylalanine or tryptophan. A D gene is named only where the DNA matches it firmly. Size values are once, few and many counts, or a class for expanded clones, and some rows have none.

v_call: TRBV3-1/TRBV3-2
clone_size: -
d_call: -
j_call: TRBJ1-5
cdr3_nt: TGTGCCAGCAGCCAAGGCCCCAGGCAGCCCCAGCATTTT
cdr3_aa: CASSQGPRQPQHF

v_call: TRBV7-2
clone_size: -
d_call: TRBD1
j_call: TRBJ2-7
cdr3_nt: TGTGCCAGCAGCTTAGAACAGGGGGCCTACGAGCAGTACTTC
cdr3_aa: CASSLEQGAYEQYF

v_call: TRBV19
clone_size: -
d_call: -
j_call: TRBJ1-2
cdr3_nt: TGTGCCAGTAGTCCTCGGGCTCTACTGGGCTATGGCTACACCTTC
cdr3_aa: CASSPRALLGYGYTF

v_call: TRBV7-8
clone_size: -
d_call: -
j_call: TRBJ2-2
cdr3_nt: TGTGCCGCAACCAAACGCGGGAACACCGGGGAGCTGTTTTTT
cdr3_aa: CAATKRGNTGELFF

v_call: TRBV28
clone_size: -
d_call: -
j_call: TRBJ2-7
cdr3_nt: TGTGCCAGCAGTCTAACGGGGGAGACCTACGAGCAGTACTTC
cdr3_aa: CASSLTGETYEQYF

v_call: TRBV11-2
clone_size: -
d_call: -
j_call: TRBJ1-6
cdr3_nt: TGTGCCAGCAGCTTAGGCCCGATTGGTACCCTCCACTTT
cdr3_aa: CASSLGPIGTLHF

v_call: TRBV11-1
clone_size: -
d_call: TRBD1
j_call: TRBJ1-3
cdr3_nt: TGTGCCAGCAGCCGGGGGACAGGAGGTGGAAACACCATATATTTT
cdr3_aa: CASSRGTGGGNTIYF

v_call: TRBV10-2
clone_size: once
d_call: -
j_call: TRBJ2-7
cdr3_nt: TGCGCCAGCAGTGAGTCCGGCCGTCTGGGCGAGCAGTACTTC
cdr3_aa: CASSESGRLGEQYF

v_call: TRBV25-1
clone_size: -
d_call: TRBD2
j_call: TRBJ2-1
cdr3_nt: TGTGCCAGCAGTGAGAGCGGGGTTGTTAATGAGCAGTTCTTC
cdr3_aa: CASSESGVVNEQFF

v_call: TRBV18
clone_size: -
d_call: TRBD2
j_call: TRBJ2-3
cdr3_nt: TGTGCCAGCTCACCACCCCTAGCGGGAGAGGGCACAGATACGCAGTATTTT
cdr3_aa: CASSPPLAGEGTDTQYF

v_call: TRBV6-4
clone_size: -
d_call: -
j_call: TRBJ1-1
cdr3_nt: TGTAAGAAGATGAACACTGAAGCTTTCTTT
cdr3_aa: CKKMNTEAFF

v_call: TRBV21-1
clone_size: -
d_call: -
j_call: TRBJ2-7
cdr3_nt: TGTGCCAGCAGCAAAGCGTCGCGACAGGGATCCTTCTCCTACGAGCAGTACTTC
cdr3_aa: CASSKASRQGSFSYEQYF

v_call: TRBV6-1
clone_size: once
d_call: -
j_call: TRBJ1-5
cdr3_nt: TGTGCCAGCAGTGAACCCCGGGGTAGGGGTCGAGGCAATCAGCCCCAGCATTTT
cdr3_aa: CASSEPRGRGRGNQPQHF

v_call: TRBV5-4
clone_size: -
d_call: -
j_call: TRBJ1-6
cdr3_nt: TGTGCCAGCAGCTTGTGGGGGGGGAATTCACCCCTCCACTTT
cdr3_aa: CASSLWGGNSPLHF

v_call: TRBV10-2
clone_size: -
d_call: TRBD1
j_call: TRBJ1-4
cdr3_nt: TGCGCCAGCAGCCTCGCCAGGGGGAATGAAAAACTGTTTTTT
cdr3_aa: CASSLARGNEKLFF

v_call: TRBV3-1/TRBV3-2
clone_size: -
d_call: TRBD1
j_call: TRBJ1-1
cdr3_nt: TGTGCCAGCAGCCAAGAGCAGGGGGCGACTGAAGCTTTCTTT
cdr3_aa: CASSQEQGATEAFF

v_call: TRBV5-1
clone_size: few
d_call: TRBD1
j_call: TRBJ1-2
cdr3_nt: TGCGCCAGCAGCGTAGGGACAGGGCCTAACTATGGCTACACCTTC
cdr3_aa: CASSVGTGPNYGYTF

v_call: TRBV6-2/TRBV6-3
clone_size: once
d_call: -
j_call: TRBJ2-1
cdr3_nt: TGTGCCAGCAGTCGTGGTCCTGCACCCTACAATGAGCAGTTCTTC
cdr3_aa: CASSRGPAPYNEQFF

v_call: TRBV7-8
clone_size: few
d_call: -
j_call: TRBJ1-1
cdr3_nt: TGTGCCAGCAGCTTAGTAGCGAGACAGTTAGGAGCTTTCTTT
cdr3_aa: CASSLVARQLGAFF

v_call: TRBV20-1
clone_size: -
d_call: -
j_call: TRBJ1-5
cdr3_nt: TGCAGTGCCGGAATGACTCAGCCCCAGCATTTT
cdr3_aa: CSAGMTQPQHF

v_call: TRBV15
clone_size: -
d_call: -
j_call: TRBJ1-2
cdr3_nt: TGTGCCACCAGCTCGAGGGGGTCGCCCGGCAGCGGGGGCTATGGCTACACCTTC
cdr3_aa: CATSSRGSPGSGGYGYTF

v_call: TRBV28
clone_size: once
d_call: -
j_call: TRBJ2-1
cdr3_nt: TGTGCCAGCAGTTTAATCGACAGGCTAGTCAATGAGCAGTTCTTC
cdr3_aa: CASSLIDRLVNEQFF

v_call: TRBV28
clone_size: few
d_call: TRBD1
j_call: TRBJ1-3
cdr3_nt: TGTGCCAGCAGCTGGGGTGGGACAGGGGTGCGCGGAAACACCATATATTTT
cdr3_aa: CASSWGGTGVRGNTIYF